This section outlines one T cell receptor (beta chain) sequence together with its context. These data belong to a study of chemoradiotherapy in HPV16-positive cancers. Germline-derived CDR1 and CDR2 are LNHDA and SQIVND (reference sequence). The CDR3 runs to 18 residues. V lost 6 bases, J lost 4 bases, and 17 bases stayed unmatched. Using immunoSEQ multiplex PCR, the repertoire was profiled, and TCRdb retains in-frame clones only, with some absent. Altogether roughly 1,500 clones are present, 82% being singletons, with the ten largest covering approximately 6.2%. Sequencing was performed on tumor tissue, taken from a patient who underwent chemoradiotherapy. This clonotype was sampled from a human donor with HPV-associated anogenital cancer. The chain employs TRBV19 and TRBJ2-1, with 8 bases lining up with TRBD2. Written as DNA, the CDR3 is TGTGCCAGTAGCGCAGTCCCGGGACTAGGGAGGCAGTACAATGAGCAGTTCTTC. Translating it yields CASSAVPGLGRQYNEQFF.